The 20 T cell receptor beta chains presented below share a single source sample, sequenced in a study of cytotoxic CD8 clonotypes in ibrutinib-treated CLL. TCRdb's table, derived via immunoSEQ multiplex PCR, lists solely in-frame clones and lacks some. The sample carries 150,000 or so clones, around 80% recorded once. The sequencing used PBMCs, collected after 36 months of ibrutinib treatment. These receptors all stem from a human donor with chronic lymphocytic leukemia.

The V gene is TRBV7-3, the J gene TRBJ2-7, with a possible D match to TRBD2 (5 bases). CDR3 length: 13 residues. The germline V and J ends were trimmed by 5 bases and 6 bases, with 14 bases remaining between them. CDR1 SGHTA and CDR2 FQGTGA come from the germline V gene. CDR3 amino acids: CASSPGSILEQYF. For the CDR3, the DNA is TGTGCCAGCAGCCCGGGGTCCATCCTCGAGCAGTACTTC.

The CDR3 DNA reads TGTGCCAGCAGCGCACACACCGGGGAGCTGTTTTTT. Its translation: CASSAHTGELFF. The chain combines TRBV9 with TRBJ2-2, with D unresolved. Germline V gene lookup returns CDR1 SGDLS and CDR2 YYNGEE. With 3 bases removed from V and 3 bases from J, the gap between germline ends came to 3 bases. The CDR3 has 12 residues.

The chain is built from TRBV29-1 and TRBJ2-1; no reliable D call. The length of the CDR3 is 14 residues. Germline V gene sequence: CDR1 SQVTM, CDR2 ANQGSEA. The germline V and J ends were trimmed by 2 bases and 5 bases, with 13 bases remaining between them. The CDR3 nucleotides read TGCAGCGTTGAAATTGCAGGTGTGGACAATGAGCAGTTCTTC. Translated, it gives CSVEIAGVDNEQFF.

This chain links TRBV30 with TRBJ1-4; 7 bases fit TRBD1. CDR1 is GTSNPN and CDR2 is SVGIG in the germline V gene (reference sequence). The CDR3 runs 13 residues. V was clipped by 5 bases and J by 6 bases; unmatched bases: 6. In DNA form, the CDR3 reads TGTGCCTGGGCACAGGGGAGGGATGAAAAACTGTTTTTT. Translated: CAWAQGRDEKLFF. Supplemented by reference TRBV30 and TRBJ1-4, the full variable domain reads SQTIHQWPATLVQPVGSPLSLECTVEGTSNPNLYWYRQAAGRGLQLLFYSVGIGQISSEVPQNLSASRPQDRQFILSSKKLLLSDSGFYLCAWAQGRDEKLFFGSGTQLSVL.

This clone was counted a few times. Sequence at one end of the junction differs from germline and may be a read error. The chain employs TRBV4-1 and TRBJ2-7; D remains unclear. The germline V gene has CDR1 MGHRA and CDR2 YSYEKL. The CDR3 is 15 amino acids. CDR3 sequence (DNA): TGTGCCAGCAGCCAAGATCATGAGAGCCTCTACGAGCAGTACTTC. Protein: CASSQDHESLYEQYF.

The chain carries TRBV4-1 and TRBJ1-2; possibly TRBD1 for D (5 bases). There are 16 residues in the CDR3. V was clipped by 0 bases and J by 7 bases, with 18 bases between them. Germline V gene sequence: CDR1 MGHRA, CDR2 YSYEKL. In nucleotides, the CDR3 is TGCGCCAGCAGCCAAGAAACCGGGACGCCCGGGGGTGGCTACACCTTC. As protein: CASSQETGTPGGGYTF.

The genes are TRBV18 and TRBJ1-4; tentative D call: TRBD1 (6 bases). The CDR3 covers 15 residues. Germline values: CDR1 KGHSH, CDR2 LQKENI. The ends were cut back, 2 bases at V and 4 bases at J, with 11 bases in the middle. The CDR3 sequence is CASSPTTGHNEKLFF. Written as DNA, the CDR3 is TGTGCCAGCTCACCAACGACAGGACATAATGAAAAACTGTTTTTT. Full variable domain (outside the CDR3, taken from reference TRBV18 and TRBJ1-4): NAGVMQNPRHLVRRRGQEARLRCSPMKGHSHVYWYRQLPEEGLKFMVYLQKENIIDESGMPKERFSAEFPKEGPSILRIQQVVRGDSAAYFCASSPTTGHNEKLFFGSGTQLSVL.

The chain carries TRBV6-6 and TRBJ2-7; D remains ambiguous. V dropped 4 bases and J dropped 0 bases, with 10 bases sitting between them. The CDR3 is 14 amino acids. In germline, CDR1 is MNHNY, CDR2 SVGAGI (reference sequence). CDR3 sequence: CASSFGSHSYEQYF. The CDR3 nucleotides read TGTGCCAGCAGTTTCGGATCTCACTCCTACGAGCAGTACTTC.

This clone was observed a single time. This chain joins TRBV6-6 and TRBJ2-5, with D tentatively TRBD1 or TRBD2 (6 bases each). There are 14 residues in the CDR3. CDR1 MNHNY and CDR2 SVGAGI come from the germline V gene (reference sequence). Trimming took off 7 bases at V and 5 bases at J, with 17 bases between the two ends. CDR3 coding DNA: TGTGCCAGCAAAATAAGGGGGGTTTGGGAGACCCAGTACTTC. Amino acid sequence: CASKIRGVWETQYF.

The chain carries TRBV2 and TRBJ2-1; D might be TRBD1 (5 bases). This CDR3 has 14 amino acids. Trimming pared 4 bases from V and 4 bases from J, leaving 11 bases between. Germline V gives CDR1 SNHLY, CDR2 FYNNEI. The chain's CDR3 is CASSVTENYNEQFF. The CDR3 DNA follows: TGTGCCAGCAGTGTGACAGAAAATTACAATGAGCAGTTCTTC.

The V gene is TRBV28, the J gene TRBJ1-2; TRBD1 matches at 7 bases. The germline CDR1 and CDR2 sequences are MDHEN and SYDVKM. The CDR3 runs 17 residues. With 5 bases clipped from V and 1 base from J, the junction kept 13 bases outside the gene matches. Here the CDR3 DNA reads TGTGCCAGCAGTCGACCAGCGAACACAGGGGATAACTATGGCTACACCTTC. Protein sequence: CASSRPANTGDNYGYTF.

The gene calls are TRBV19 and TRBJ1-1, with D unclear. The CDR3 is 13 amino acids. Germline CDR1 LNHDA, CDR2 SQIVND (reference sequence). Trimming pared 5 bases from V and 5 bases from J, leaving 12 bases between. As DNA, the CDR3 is TGTGCCAGTAGTGCCCTATATGGTACTGAAGCTTTCTTT. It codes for CASSALYGTEAFF.

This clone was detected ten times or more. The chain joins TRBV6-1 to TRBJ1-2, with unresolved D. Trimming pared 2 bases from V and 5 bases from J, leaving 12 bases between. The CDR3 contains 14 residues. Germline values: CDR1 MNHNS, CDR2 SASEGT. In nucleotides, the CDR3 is TGTGCCAGCAGTGAAAGGAGGGATTCATATGGCTACACCTTC. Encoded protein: CASSERRDSYGYTF.

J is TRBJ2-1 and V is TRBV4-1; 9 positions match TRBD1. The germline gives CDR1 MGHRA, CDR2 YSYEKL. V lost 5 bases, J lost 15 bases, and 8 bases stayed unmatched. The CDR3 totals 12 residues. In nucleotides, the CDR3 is TGCGCCAGCAGCAAACCGGGGACAGGGACGTTCTTC. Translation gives CASSKPGTGTFF.

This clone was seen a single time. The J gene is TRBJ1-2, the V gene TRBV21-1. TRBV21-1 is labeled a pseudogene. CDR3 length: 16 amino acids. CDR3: CASSKAPRVRSYGYTF. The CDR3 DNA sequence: TGTGCCAGCAGCAAAGCGCCTCGGGTCAGGAGCTATGGCTACACCTTC.

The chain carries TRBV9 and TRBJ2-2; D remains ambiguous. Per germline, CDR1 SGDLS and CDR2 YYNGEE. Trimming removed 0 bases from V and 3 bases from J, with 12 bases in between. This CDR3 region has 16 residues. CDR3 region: CASSVGGDPHTGELFF. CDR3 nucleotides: TGTGCCAGCAGCGTAGGAGGTGACCCACACACCGGGGAGCTGTTTTTT.

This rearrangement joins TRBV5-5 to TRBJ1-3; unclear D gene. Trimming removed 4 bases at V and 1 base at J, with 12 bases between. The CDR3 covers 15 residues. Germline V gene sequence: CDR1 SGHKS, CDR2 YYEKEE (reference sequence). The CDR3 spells CASSRTAQSGNTIYF. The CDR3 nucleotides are TGTGCCAGCAGCCGGACCGCGCAGTCTGGAAACACCATATATTTT.

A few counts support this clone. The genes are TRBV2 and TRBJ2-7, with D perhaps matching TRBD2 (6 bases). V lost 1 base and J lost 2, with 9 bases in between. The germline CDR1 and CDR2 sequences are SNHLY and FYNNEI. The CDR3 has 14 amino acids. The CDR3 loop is CASSEGGVAYEQYF. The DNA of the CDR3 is TGTGCCAGCAGTGAAGGGGGGGTAGCCTACGAGCAGTACTTC. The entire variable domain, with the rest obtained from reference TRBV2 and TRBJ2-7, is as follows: EPEVTQTPSHQVTQMGQEVILRCVPISNHLYFYWYRQILGQKVEFLVSFYNNEISEKSEIFDDQFSVERPDGSNFTLKIRSTKLEDSAMYFCASSEGGVAYEQYFGPGTRLTVT.

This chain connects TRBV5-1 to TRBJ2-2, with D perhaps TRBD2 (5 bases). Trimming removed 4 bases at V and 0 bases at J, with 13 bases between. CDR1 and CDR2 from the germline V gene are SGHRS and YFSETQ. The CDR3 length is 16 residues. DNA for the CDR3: TGCGCCAGCAGCGGTAAATGGGAGTCGAACACCGGGGAGCTGTTTTTT. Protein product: CASSGKWESNTGELFF.

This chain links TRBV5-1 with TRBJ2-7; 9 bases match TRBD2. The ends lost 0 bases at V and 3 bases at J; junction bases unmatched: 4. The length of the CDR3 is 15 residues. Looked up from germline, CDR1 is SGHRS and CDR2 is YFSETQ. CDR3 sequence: CASSLAASGVYEQYF. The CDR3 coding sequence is TGCGCCAGCAGCTTGGCGGCTAGCGGGGTCTACGAGCAGTACTTC.